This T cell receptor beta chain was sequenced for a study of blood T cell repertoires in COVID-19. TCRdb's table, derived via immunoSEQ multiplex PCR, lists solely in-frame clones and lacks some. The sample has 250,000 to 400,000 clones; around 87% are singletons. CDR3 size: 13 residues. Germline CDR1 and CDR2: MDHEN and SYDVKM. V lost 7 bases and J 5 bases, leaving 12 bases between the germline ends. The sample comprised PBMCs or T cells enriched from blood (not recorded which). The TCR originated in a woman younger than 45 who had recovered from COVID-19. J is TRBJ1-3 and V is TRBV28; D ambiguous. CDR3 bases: TGTGCCAGCACAGAATCTAGGAGAAACACCATATATTTT. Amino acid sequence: CASTESRRNTIYF.